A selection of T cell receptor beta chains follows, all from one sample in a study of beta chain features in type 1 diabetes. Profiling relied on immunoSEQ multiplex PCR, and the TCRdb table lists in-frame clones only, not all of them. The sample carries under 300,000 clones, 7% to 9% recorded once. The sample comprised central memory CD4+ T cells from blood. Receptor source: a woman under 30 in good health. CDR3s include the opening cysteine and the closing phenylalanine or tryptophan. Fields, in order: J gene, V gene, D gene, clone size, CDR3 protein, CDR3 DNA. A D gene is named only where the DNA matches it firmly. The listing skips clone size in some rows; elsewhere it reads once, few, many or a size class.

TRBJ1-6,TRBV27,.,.,CASSLGSPNRVGYNSPLHF,TGTGCCAGCAGTTTAGGGTCCCCGAACAGGGTTGGATATAATTCACCCCTCCACTTT
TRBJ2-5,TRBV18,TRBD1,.,CASSLQGEETQYF,TGTGCCAGCTCACTACAGGGGGAAGAGACCCAGTACTTC
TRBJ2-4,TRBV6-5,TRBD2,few,CASSRSGRAKNIQYF,TGTGCCAGCAGTCGGAGCGGGAGGGCTAAAAACATTCAGTACTTC
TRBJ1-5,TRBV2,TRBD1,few,CASSADKGAHQPQHF,TGTGCCAGCAGTGCTGATAAGGGGGCTCATCAGCCCCAGCATTTT
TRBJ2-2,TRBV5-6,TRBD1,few,CASSLGQGVVTGELFF,TGTGCCAGCAGTCTGGGACAGGGAGTAGTCACCGGGGAGCTGTTTTTT
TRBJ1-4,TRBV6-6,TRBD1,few,CASSANTGGGNEKLFF,TGTGCCAGCAGTGCGAATACAGGGGGCGGTAATGAAAAACTGTTTTTT
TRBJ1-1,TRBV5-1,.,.,CASRGAAENTEAFF,TGCGCCAGCAGGGGGGCAGCCGAGAACACTGAAGCTTTCTTT
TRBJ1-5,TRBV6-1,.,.,CASSKGGGNQPQHF,TGTGCCAGCAGTAAGGGGGGCGGCAATCAGCCCCAGCATTTT
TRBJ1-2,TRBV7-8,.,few,CASSRIGQLSYGYTF,TGTGCCAGCAGCCGAATAGGGCAGCTAAGCTATGGCTACACCTTC
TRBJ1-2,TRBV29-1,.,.,CSVEERGGHYGYTF,TGCAGCGTTGAAGAAAGGGGCGGACACTATGGCTACACCTTC
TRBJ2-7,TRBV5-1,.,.,CASSLYSVGVREQYF,TGCGCCAGCAGCTTGTATTCGGTTGGGGTTAGGGAGCAGTACTTC
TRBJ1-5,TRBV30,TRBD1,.,CAWSLAGGQPQHF,TGTGCCTGGAGTCTGGCAGGGGGTCAGCCCCAGCATTTT
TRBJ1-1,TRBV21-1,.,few,CASSKALEGAGTEAFF,TGTGCCAGCAGCAAAGCGCTAGAGGGGGCAGGCACTGAAGCTTTCTTT
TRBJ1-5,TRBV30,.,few,CAWSPRDGLNQPQHF,TGTGCCTGGAGTCCCCGGGACGGACTGAATCAGCCCCAGCATTTT
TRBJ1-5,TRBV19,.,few,CASTQWGNQPQHF,TGTGCCTCCACCCAGTGGGGCAATCAGCCCCAGCATTTT
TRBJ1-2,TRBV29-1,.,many,CSVEKGAEGYTF,TGCAGCGTTGAAAAGGGAGCGGAAGGCTACACCTTC
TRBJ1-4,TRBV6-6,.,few,CASSYPRVEMYF,TGTGCCAGCAGTTACCCCAGGGTAGAAATGTATTTT
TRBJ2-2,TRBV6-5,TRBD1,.,CASSKRDRGTGELFF,TGTGCCAGCAGCAAGCGGGACAGGGGGACCGGGGAGCTGTTTTTT
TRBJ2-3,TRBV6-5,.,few,CASKVAGSDTQYF,TGTGCCAGCAAGGTGGCTGGGTCGGATACGCAGTATTTT
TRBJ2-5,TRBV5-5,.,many,CASSLLRQETQYF,TGTGCCAGCAGCTTACTAAGACAAGAGACCCAGTACTTC
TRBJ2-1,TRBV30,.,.,CAWGKVEQFF,TGTGCCTGGGGGAAGGTTGAGCAGTTCTTC
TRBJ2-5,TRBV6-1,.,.,CASSRSRETQYF,TGTGCCAGCAGTCGAAGTCGAGAGACCCAGTACTTC